Below are 18 T cell receptor beta chains sequenced from a single sample in a study of spatial heterogeneity in lung cancer. Time point specified: sample taken at primary tumor resection. Researchers sequenced whole RNA taken from tumor, nontumor lung or frozen PBMC without sorting. TCRdb reprocessed the 5' RACE reads with MiXCR, giving one entry per CDR3 protein. In the table there are around 25,000 distinct CDR3 sequences, 10% to 15% of which are singletons. This material consisted of PBMCs, taken at surgery. Source of these receptors: a female donor with early-stage non-small cell lung cancer.

There are a few counts of this clonotype. V and J are TRBV12-3 or TRBV12-4 and TRBJ1-1, with D tentatively TRBD1 (5 bases). The ends were cut back, 5 bases at V and 5 bases at J, with 12 bases in the middle. CDR3 length equals 13 residues. The CDR3 reads CASSLGPRTEAFF. CDR3 nucleotide sequence: TGTGCCAGCAGTCTGGGACCGAGAACTGAAGCTTTCTTT.

This clonotype came up a few times. This chain connects TRBV19 to TRBJ1-6; D remains unclear. V was clipped by 7 bases and J by 6 bases, with 13 bases between them. This CDR3 region has 14 residues. The germline gives CDR1 LNHDA, CDR2 SQIVND (reference sequence). CDR3 nucleotides: TGTGCCAGTACCTCTCGGGCACGTAATTCACCCCTCCACTTT. Protein sequence: CASTSRARNSPLHF.

Only one count was recorded for this clonotype. The chain is built from TRBV28 and TRBJ1-1; D not certain. CDR1 is MDHEN, CDR2 SYDVKM, per germline. Trimming cost V 5 bases and J 0 bases, with 13 bases left between them. The CDR3 totals 15 residues. CDR3: CASSTNRRLNTEAFF. DNA of the CDR3: TGTGCCAGCAGTACGAACAGACGACTGAACACTGAAGCTTTCTTT. Filled out from reference TRBV28 and TRBJ1-1, the complete variable domain reads DVKVTQSSRYLVKRTGEKVFLECVQDMDHENMFWYRQDPGLGLRLIYFSYDVKMKEKGDIPEGYSVSREKKERFSLILESASTNQTSMYLCASSTNRRLNTEAFFGQGTRLTVV.

This clonotype was picked up many times. The chain couples TRBV28 to TRBJ1-2; D may be TRBD1 (6 bases). Between the trimmed V and J ends, which lost 5 bases and 7 bases, there was a span of 17 bases. Germline V gene sequence: CDR1 MDHEN, CDR2 SYDVKM. The CDR3 covers 14 residues. CDR3 loop: CASSVAGEHRGYTF. DNA for the CDR3: TGTGCCAGCAGTGTAGCAGGGGAGCATCGTGGCTACACCTTC.

CDR3 DNA: TGTGCCAGCAGCCCAGGGACTAGCGGGAGGTACTCCTACGAGCAGTACTTC. Encoded protein: CASSPGTSGRYSYEQYF. The V gene is TRBV7-2, the J gene TRBJ2-7; 15 bases agree with TRBD2. V shed 5 bases and J 0 bases; nucleotides not matched to a gene: 5. CDR1 is SGHTA, CDR2 FQGNSA, per germline. The CDR3 extends over 17 amino acids.

This clonotype was observed a handful of times. The V call is TRBV10-1, the J call TRBJ2-1; perhaps TRBD2 as D (5 bases). This CDR3 is 14 amino acids long. V lost 0 bases to trimming and J lost 4 bases, with 7 bases between them. The germline V gene has CDR1 WNHNN and CDR2 SYGVQD (reference sequence). CDR3 protein: CASSESSGYNEQFF. Written as DNA, the CDR3 is TGCGCCAGCAGTGAGTCGAGCGGTTACAATGAGCAGTTCTTC.

This clonotype was detected ten times or more. The rearrangement links TRBV28 to TRBJ2-5, with D perhaps given as TRBD1 or TRBD2 (5 bases each). Deletions cut 3 bases from V and 2 bases from J, with 13 bases between. This CDR3 has 15 amino acids. Looked up from germline, CDR1 is MDHEN and CDR2 is SYDVKM. CDR3: CASSFLGVGQETQYF. For the CDR3, the DNA is TGTGCCAGCAGTTTTTTGGGGGTAGGACAAGAGACCCAGTACTTC.

This clonotype has ten or more counts. This chain links TRBV4-2 with TRBJ1-5; maybe TRBD1 (5 bases). The CDR3 runs 16 residues. Germline values: CDR1 LGHNA, CDR2 YNFKEQ. With 2 bases removed from V and 3 bases from J, the gap between germline ends came to 14 bases. The CDR3 loop is CASSQLAWDDNQPQHF. The CDR3 DNA reads as TGTGCCAGCAGCCAATTGGCATGGGACGACAATCAGCCCCAGCATTTT.

This chain links TRBV29-1 with TRBJ2-1; possibly TRBD2 for D (7 bases). With 8 bases removed from V and 9 bases from J, the gap between germline ends came to 14 bases. CDR1 SQVTM and CDR2 ANQGSEA come from the germline V gene. This CDR3 region has 11 residues. The chain's CDR3 is CSTRGGGEQFF. Here the CDR3 DNA reads TGCAGCACCCGCGGGGGCGGTGAGCAGTTCTTC.

This clonotype was detected once. The chain recombines TRBV20-1 with TRBJ2-7; D uncertain. The ends were cut back, 0 bases at V and 1 base at J, with 7 bases in the middle. Germline lookup yields CDR1 DFQATT and CDR2 SNEGSKA (reference sequence). This CDR3 comprises 13 residues. CDR3 nucleotide sequence: TGCAGTGCTAGAGAATCCTGGTCCTACGAGCAGTACTTC. Protein sequence: CSARESWSYEQYF.

At least ten counts were recorded for this clonotype. The genes are TRBV11-2 and TRBJ1-1; D is uncertain. CDR3 length: 13 amino acids. Germline CDR1 and CDR2: SGHAT and FQNNGV. The V end lost 0 bases, the J end lost 7 bases, and 9 bases lay between the germline ends. The CDR3 DNA is TGTGCCAGCAGCTTAGATCAGCCAGGTGAAGCTTTCTTT. Its protein product is CASSLDQPGEAFF.

This clonotype was picked up many times. V usage is TRBV7-8 and J usage is TRBJ2-1, with 7 bases aligning to TRBD1. This CDR3 is 16 amino acids long. V was pared by 4 bases and J by 2 bases, with 8 bases of the junction left unmatched. Per germline, CDR1 SGHVS and CDR2 FQNEAQ. CDR3 sequence: CASSSNDRAPYNEQFF. The CDR3 DNA reads TGTGCCAGCAGCTCCAATGACAGGGCGCCCTACAATGAGCAGTTCTTC.

Ten or more counts support this clonotype. CDR3 protein: CASSYSGLLAGVWDEQYF. The CDR3 DNA follows: TGTGCCAGCAGTTACTCAGGACTTCTAGCGGGAGTTTGGGACGAGCAGTACTTC. The chain combines TRBV6-2 or TRBV6-3 with TRBJ2-7, with 10 bases that match TRBD2. CDR3 length equals 18 residues. The J segment lost 5 bases and the V segment lost 0 bases, leaving 13 bases of the junction unmatched. From germline, CDR1 is MNHEY and CDR2 SVGEGT.

This clonotype was seen many times. V usage is TRBV12-3 or TRBV12-4 and J usage is TRBJ1-5; no clear D gene. The V gene lost 7 bases and the J gene lost 0 bases, with 7 bases spanning the gap. This CDR3 comprises 13 residues. CDR3 in amino acids: CASTAYSNQPQHF. The CDR3 DNA follows: TGTGCCAGCACGGCTTATAGCAATCAGCCCCAGCATTTT.

This clonotype came up many times. The gene calls are TRBV18 and TRBJ2-3, with 10 bases fitting TRBD1. The germline CDR1 and CDR2 sequences are KGHSH and LQKENI. This CDR3 contains 14 residues. Here the CDR3 reads CAGQGLSSADTQYF. CDR3 nucleotide sequence: TGTGCGGGACAGGGGCTAAGTTCCGCAGATACGCAGTATTTT.

This clonotype has ten or more counts. V is TRBV19 and J is TRBJ1-4; 7 nucleotides match TRBD1. After removal of 8 bases from V and 0 bases from J, the junction contained 6 bases not matched to a gene. The germline V gene encodes CDR1 LNHDA and CDR2 SQIVND (reference sequence). This CDR3 contains 15 residues. This CDR3 reads CASSTGVATNEKLFF. Here the CDR3 DNA reads TGTGCCAGTTCCACAGGGGTAGCAACTAATGAAAAACTGTTTTTT.

This clonotype was counted many times. Written as DNA, the CDR3 is TGTGCCAGCAGTTCGGAAGTAGCGGGAGCAAATGAGCAGTTCTTC. Translating it yields CASSSEVAGANEQFF. V usage is TRBV6-5 and J usage is TRBJ2-1, with 9 bases lining up with TRBD2. The V and J ends lost 4 bases and 7 bases, in that order; junction bases with no gene match: 8. There are 15 residues in the CDR3. Germline V CDR1 and CDR2: MNHEY, SVGAGI.

The table lists this clonotype with many counts. V and J are TRBV11-2 and TRBJ2-7; the D is unclear. V gave up 0 bases and J gave up 3 bases, with 9 bases separating them. Germline assignment: CDR1 SGHAT and CDR2 FQNNGV. This CDR3 is built from 14 residues. The CDR3 reads CASSLDSPSYEQYF. The CDR3 nucleotides are TGTGCCAGCAGCTTAGATAGTCCGAGCTACGAGCAGTACTTC.